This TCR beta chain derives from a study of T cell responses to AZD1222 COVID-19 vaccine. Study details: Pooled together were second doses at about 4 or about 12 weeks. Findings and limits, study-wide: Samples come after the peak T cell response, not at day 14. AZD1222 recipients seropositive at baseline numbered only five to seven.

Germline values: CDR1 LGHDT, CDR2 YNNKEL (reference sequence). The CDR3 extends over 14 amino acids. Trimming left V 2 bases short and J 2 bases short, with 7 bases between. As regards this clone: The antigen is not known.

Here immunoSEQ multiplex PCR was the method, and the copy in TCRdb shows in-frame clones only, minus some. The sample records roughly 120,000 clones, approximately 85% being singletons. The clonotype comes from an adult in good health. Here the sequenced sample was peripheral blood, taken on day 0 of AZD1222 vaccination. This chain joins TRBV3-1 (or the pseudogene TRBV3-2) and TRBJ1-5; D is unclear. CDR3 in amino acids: CASSQWAGNQPQHF. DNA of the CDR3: TGTGCCAGCAGCCAATGGGCAGGCAATCAGCCCCAGCATTTT.